The rows below give T cell receptor beta chains drawn from one sample of a study of blood T cell repertoires in COVID-19. Sequencing was performed with immunoSEQ multiplex PCR; in TCRdb, only in-frame clones are kept and a portion is missing. This table holds some 95,000 clones, less than 85% found once. Source material: peripheral blood. These receptors were obtained from a man aged 45 to 65 who had recovered from COVID-19. CDR3s include the opening cysteine and the closing phenylalanine or tryptophan. The order of the fields is clone size, D gene, J gene, CDR3 length, V gene, CDR3 protein, CDR3 DNA. D genes are given only for firm matches. Size values are once, few and many counts, or a class for expanded clones, and some rows have none.

clone size: -
D gene: -
J gene: TRBJ2-7
CDR3 length: 16
V gene: TRBV4-3
CDR3 protein: CASSQDLPVNSYEQYF
CDR3 DNA: TGCGCCAGCAGCCAAGACCTCCCGGTAAACTCCTACGAGCAGTACTTC

clone size: -
D gene: -
J gene: TRBJ1-2
CDR3 length: 15
V gene: TRBV19
CDR3 protein: CASRPTGTNRYGYTF
CDR3 DNA: TGTGCCAGTAGGCCGACCGGGACAAATAGGTATGGCTACACCTTC

clone size: -
D gene: -
J gene: TRBJ1-1
CDR3 length: 16
V gene: TRBV18
CDR3 protein: CASSLMNAGVNTEAFF
CDR3 DNA: TGTGCCAGCTCACTAATGAACGCAGGGGTGAACACTGAAGCTTTCTTT

clone size: few
D gene: -
J gene: TRBJ2-1
CDR3 length: 11
V gene: TRBV5-4
CDR3 protein: CAVTAYNEQFF
CDR3 DNA: TGTGCCGTGACAGCCTACAATGAGCAGTTCTTC

clone size: once
D gene: -
J gene: TRBJ2-2
CDR3 length: 13
V gene: TRBV12-3/TRBV12-4
CDR3 protein: CASSKLDTGELFF
CDR3 DNA: TGTGCCAGCAGTAAGCTAGACACCGGGGAGCTGTTTTTT

clone size: -
D gene: -
J gene: TRBJ2-7
CDR3 length: 13
V gene: TRBV5-1
CDR3 protein: CASSGGNTYEQYF
CDR3 DNA: TGCGCCAGCAGCGGCGGCAATACCTACGAGCAGTACTTC

clone size: -
D gene: -
J gene: TRBJ2-6
CDR3 length: 16
V gene: TRBV5-8
CDR3 protein: CASSLVQVSGANVLTF
CDR3 DNA: TGTGCCAGCAGCTTAGTACAGGTATCCGGGGCCAACGTCCTGACTTTC

clone size: -
D gene: -
J gene: TRBJ1-6
CDR3 length: 16
V gene: TRBV13
CDR3 protein: CASSLELTGHNSPLHF
CDR3 DNA: TGTGCCAGCAGCTTAGAATTAACAGGCCATAATTCACCCCTCCACTTT

clone size: once
D gene: -
J gene: TRBJ1-5
CDR3 length: 12
V gene: TRBV6-2/TRBV6-3
CDR3 protein: CASSYSHQPQHF
CDR3 DNA: TGTGCCAGCAGTTACAGCCATCAGCCCCAGCATTTT

clone size: -
D gene: TRBD2
J gene: TRBJ2-2
CDR3 length: 14
V gene: TRBV19
CDR3 protein: CASSPSGNTGELFF
CDR3 DNA: TGTGCCAGTAGTCCTAGCGGGAACACCGGGGAGCTGTTTTTT

clone size: -
D gene: TRBD1
J gene: TRBJ1-1
CDR3 length: 14
V gene: TRBV5-5
CDR3 protein: CASSIDRGYTEAFF
CDR3 DNA: TGTGCCAGCAGCATAGACAGGGGGTACACTGAAGCTTTCTTT

clone size: -
D gene: TRBD1
J gene: TRBJ1-1
CDR3 length: 14
V gene: TRBV28
CDR3 protein: CAGDNRGLCTEAFF
CDR3 DNA: TGTGCCGGGGACAACAGGGGATTGTGCACTGAAGCTTTCTTT

clone size: -
D gene: -
J gene: TRBJ1-4
CDR3 length: 13
V gene: TRBV3-1/TRBV3-2
CDR3 protein: CASRSSTNEKLFF
CDR3 DNA: TGTGCCAGCCGCAGTTCAACTAATGAAAAACTGTTTTTT

clone size: -
D gene: TRBD2
J gene: TRBJ2-5
CDR3 length: 14
V gene: TRBV2
CDR3 protein: CASSDQRGAETQYF
CDR3 DNA: TGTGCCAGCAGTGACCAGCGGGGGGCCGAGACCCAGTACTTC

clone size: once
D gene: -
J gene: TRBJ2-1
CDR3 length: 15
V gene: TRBV6-1
CDR3 protein: CASSEAAPGGREQFF
CDR3 DNA: TGTGCCAGCAGTGAAGCCGCGCCGGGGGGCCGGGAGCAGTTCTTC

clone size: once
D gene: -
J gene: TRBJ1-2
CDR3 length: 10
V gene: TRBV20-1
CDR3 protein: CSARDNGYTF
CDR3 DNA: TGCAGTGCTCGGGACAATGGCTACACCTTC